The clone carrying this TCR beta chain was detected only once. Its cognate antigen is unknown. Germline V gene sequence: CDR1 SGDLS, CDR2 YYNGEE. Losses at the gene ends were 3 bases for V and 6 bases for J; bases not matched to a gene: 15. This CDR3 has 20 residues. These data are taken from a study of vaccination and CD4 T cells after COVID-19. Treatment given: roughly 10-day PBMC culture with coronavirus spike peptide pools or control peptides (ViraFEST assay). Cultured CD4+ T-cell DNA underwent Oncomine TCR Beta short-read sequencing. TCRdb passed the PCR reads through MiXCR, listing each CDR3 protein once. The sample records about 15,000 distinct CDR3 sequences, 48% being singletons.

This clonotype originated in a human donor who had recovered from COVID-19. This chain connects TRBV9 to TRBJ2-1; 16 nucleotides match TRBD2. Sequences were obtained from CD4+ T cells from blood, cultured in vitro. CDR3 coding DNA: TGTGCCAGCAGCGCCCCTCAAGGGACTAGCGGGAGGGCTTCAATCAATGAGCAGTTCTTC. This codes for CASSAPQGTSGRASINEQFF.